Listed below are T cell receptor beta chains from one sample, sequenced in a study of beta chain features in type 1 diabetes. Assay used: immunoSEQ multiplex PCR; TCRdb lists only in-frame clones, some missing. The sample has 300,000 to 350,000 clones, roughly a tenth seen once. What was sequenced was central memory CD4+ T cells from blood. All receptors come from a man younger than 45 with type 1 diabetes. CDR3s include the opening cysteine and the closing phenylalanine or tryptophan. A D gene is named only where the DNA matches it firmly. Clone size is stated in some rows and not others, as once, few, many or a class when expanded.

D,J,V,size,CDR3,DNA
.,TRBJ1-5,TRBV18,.,CASSAARPTLRQPQHF,TGTGCCAGCTCGGCGGCCAGACCAACTCTGCGGCAGCCCCAGCATTTT
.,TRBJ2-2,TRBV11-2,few,CASSDRPGELFF,TGTGCCAGCAGCGACAGGCCCGGGGAGCTGTTTTTT
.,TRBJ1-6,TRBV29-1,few,CSVRTELINSPLHF,TGCAGCGTACGGACAGAGCTTATCAATTCACCCCTCCACTTT
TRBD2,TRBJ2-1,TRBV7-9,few,CASSLGTSGSNEQFF,TGTGCCAGCAGCCTAGGGACTAGCGGGTCCAATGAGCAGTTCTTC
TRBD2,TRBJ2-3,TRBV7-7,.,CASSPISGGATDTQYF,TGTGCCAGCAGCCCCATTAGCGGGGGGGCGACAGATACGCAGTATTTT
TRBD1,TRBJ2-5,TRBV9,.,CASSPRGTGGAETQYF,TGTGCCAGCAGCCCCCGGGGGACAGGGGGCGCCGAGACCCAGTACTTC
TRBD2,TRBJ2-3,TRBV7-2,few,CASSPRARIAGGPPDTQYF,TGTGCCAGCAGCCCCCGGGCAAGAATAGCGGGGGGGCCCCCAGATACGCAGTATTTT
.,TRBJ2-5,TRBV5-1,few,CASSPEKETQYF,TGCGCCAGCAGCCCTGAGAAAGAGACCCAGTACTTC
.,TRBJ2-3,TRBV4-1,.,CASSQDQGGAPDTQYF,TGCGCCAGCAGCCAAGATCAGGGGGGGGCTCCGGATACGCAGTATTTT
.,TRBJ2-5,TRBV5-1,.,CASSLAGVPETQYF,TGCGCCAGCAGCTTGGCCGGGGTCCCGGAGACCCAGTACTTC
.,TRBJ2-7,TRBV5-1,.,CASNPGSAYEQYF,TGCGCCAGCAATCCCGGATCAGCCTACGAGCAGTACTTC
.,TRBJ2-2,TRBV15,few,CATSRQGGNTGELFF,TGTGCCACCAGCAGGCAGGGCGGGAACACCGGGGAGCTGTTTTTT
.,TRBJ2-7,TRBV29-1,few,CSVVSGTYEQYF,TGCAGCGTCGTGAGTGGTACCTACGAGCAGTACTTC
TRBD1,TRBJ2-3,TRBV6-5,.,CASRPGQVGTDTQYF,TGTGCCAGCAGACCCGGACAGGTTGGCACAGATACGCAGTATTTT
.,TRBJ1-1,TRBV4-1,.,CASSQGTEAFF,TGCGCCAGCAGTCAAGGGACTGAAGCTTTCTTT
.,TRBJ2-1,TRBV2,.,CASMKDRTAYNEQFF,TGTGCCAGCATGAAAGATAGGACAGCATACAATGAGCAGTTCTTC
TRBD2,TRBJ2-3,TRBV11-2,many,CASSFGGALKDTQYF,TGTGCCAGCAGCTTCGGGGGGGCCCTTAAGGATACGCAGTATTTT
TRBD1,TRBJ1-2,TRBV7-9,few,CASSQQGGTSNYGYTF,TGTGCCAGCAGCCAACAGGGGGGGACATCAAACTATGGCTACACCTTC